Presented here are 7 T cell receptor beta chains from one specimen sequenced in a study of cytomegalovirus exposure and HLA in healthy donors. Profiling relied on immunoSEQ multiplex PCR, and the TCRdb table lists in-frame clones only, not all of them. The table lists about 100,000 clones, approximately 94% of them singletons. Sequencing was done on a sample of PBMCs. The source of these receptors is a woman between 18 and 30 years old in good health and CMV-seronegative.

This rearrangement joins TRBV12-5 to TRBJ2-5, with D maybe TRBD2 (6 bases). CDR3 size: 13 residues. V lost 2 bases to trimming and J lost 7 bases, with 11 bases between them. In germline, CDR1 is LGHNT, CDR2 FRNRAP. The CDR3 nucleotides read TGTGCTAGTGGTTTGATGGGGCGGGGGACCCAGTACTTC. Translated, it gives CASGLMGRGTQYF.

The J gene is TRBJ1-4, the V gene TRBV19; no clear D. V lost 7 bases and J 4 bases, leaving 19 bases between the germline ends. This CDR3 region has 16 residues. Germline CDR1 is LNHDA and CDR2 is SQIVND (reference sequence). The CDR3 DNA reads as TGTGCCAGTACCCCGGATGTGGGGAGACTTAATGAAAAACTGTTTTTT. The encoded protein is CASTPDVGRLNEKLFF.

This sequence joins TRBV19 and TRBJ1-5; 9 nucleotides match TRBD1. The CDR3 contains 15 residues. The trim removed 2 bases at V and 7 bases at J, leaving 6 bases unmatched. CDR1 is LNHDA and CDR2 is SQIVND in the germline V gene (reference sequence). The chain's CDR3 is CASSIMGQGRQPQHF. CDR3 nucleotides: TGTGCCAGTAGTATAATGGGACAGGGTCGGCAGCCCCAGCATTTT.

This sequence joins TRBV12-5 and TRBJ1-1; TRBD1 is a possible D gene (6 bases). Germline values: CDR1 LGHNT, CDR2 FRNRAP. The CDR3 is 12 amino acids. Trimming pared 8 bases from V and 4 bases from J, leaving 11 bases between. The CDR3 is CASQQGGTEAFF. The CDR3 DNA is TGTGCTAGTCAACAGGGTGGCACTGAAGCTTTCTTT.

The CDR3: CASSLLGPGFF. The CDR3 DNA reads TGTGCCAGCAGTCTCTTGGGCCCAGGATTCTTC. This chain joins TRBV7-8 and TRBJ2-1; no definite D call. Trimming pared 6 bases from V and 16 bases from J, leaving 16 bases between. Per the germline V gene, CDR1 is SGHVS and CDR2 is FQNEAQ. This CDR3 is built from 11 residues. Full variable domain (rest looked up from reference TRBV7-8 and TRBJ2-1): GAGVSQSPRYKVAKRGQDVALRCDPISGHVSLFWYQQALGQGPEFLTYFQNEAQLDKSGLPSDRFFAERPEGSVSTLKIQRTQQEDSAVYLCASSLLGPGFFGPGTRLTVL.

CDR3 sequence reads: CASATTWSGVRGNEQFF. The CDR3, as DNA: TGCGCCAGCGCAACAACCTGGTCGGGAGTAAGGGGCAATGAGCAGTTCTTC. The chain combines TRBV4-1 with TRBJ2-1, with D perhaps TRBD2 (6 bases). V lost 8 bases, J lost 6 bases, and 26 bases lay in between. This CDR3 is 17 amino acids long. Looked up from germline, CDR1 is MGHRA and CDR2 is YSYEKL.

This clone was seen only a few times. This chain joins TRBV19 and TRBJ1-5; 7 nucleotides agree with TRBD1. Unmatched junction bases numbered 11, after V lost 3 bases and J lost 9 bases. The CDR3 consists of 15 residues. Germline CDR1 and CDR2: LNHDA and SQIVND (reference sequence). CDR3 in amino acids: CASSISDRQSAPQHF. The CDR3 DNA reads as TGTGCCAGTAGTATCTCGGACAGGCAGTCGGCGCCCCAGCATTTT. Complete variable domain (other parts from reference TRBV19 and TRBJ1-5): DGGITQSPKYLFRKEGQNVTLSCEQNLNHDAMYWYRQDPGQGLRLIYYSQIVNDFQKGDIAEGYSVSREKKESFPLTVTSAQKNPTAFYLCASSISDRQSAPQHFGDGTRLSIL.